Below, one TCR beta chain is given with its context. The data stem from a study of cytomegalovirus exposure and HLA in healthy donors. Assay: immunoSEQ multiplex PCR; the TCRdb copy retains only in-frame clones and omits some. The table includes some 76,000 clones, approximately 94% detected once. Trimming left V 4 bases short and J 7 bases short, with 17 bases between. This CDR3 spans 15 amino acids. Germline loops: CDR1 LGHNT, CDR2 FRNRAP. This sequence was found in a woman aged 18-30 years in good health and CMV-seronegative. Specimen: PBMCs. This chain uses TRBV12-5 with TRBJ1-3, with a tentative D call TRBD1 (6 bases). CDR3 amino acids: CASGYSTGIANTIYF. CDR3 DNA sequence: TGTGCTAGTGGTTACTCGACAGGAATCGCGAACACCATATATTTT.